The 19 T cell receptor beta chains below were found in one sample sequenced in a study of regulatory T cells in long-lasting Graves disease. As to time point: persistent/refractory GD, antithyroid drugs over 5 years with positive TRAb. With RNA extracted from PBMCs as input, the TCR library was made. According to the study, TCR beta libraries were built with iRepertoire HTBI primers and CDR3-region Arm-PCR. TCRdb recomputed calls from the multiplex PCR reads with MiXCR, one row per CDR3 protein. Of 350,000 to 450,000 distinct CDR3 sequences detected, under 25% appear once; the ten largest clones hold around 15%. The source was peripheral blood mononuclear cells (PBMCs), collected when the disease was refractory, from a patient treated with antithyroid drugs. These receptors were taken from a female donor with Graves disease.

A few counts support this clonotype. The V gene is TRBV9, the J gene TRBJ2-5; TRBD1 matches 10 bases. CDR3 length equals 16 residues. Trimming removed 3 bases from V and 5 bases from J; junction bases left unmatched: 10. Per the germline V gene, CDR1 is SGDLS and CDR2 is YYNGEE. The CDR3 DNA is TGTGCCAGCAGCGCTATGACAGGGGGCTACGCGGAGACCCAGTACTTC. Residues: CASSAMTGGYAETQYF.

This clonotype was counted at least ten times. The chain employs TRBV12-3 or TRBV12-4 and TRBJ2-2; 8 positions agree with TRBD1. V shed 5 bases, J shed 1 base, and the junction held 6 bases outside the gene matches. The CDR3 length is 16 residues. The CDR3 loop is CASSPRTGLNTGELFF. The CDR3 DNA reads as TGTGCCAGCAGTCCGCGGACAGGGCTGAACACCGGGGAGCTGTTTTTT.

This clonotype came up a few times. The V gene is TRBV6-1, the J gene TRBJ1-3; no clear D gene. The V gene lost 2 bases and the J gene lost 0 bases, with 14 bases spanning the gap. Germline V lookup: CDR1 MNHNS, CDR2 SASEGT. The CDR3 is 17 amino acids. DNA of the CDR3: TGTGCCAGCAGTGAAAGATCGGCCCTGAGCTCTGGAAACACCATATATTTT. This gives the protein CASSERSALSSGNTIYF.

At least ten counts were recorded for this clonotype. The chain combines TRBV10-3 with TRBJ2-5; TRBD2 aligns across 7 bases. Looked up from germline, CDR1 is ENHRY and CDR2 is SYGVKD. The V segment lost 8 bases and the J segment 4 bases; nucleotides outside the gene matches: 10. The CDR3 loop spans 14 amino acids. For the CDR3, the DNA is TGTGCCATCTCCTCAGCGGGGCGAGGAGAGACCCAGTACTTC. The encoded protein is CAISSAGRGETQYF.

This clonotype was observed at least ten times. The chain uses TRBV28 and TRBJ2-7; a possible D gene is TRBD1 (6 bases). Germline values: CDR1 MDHEN, CDR2 SYDVKM. The CDR3 contains 18 residues. Trimming took 3 bases from V and 4 from J, leaving 25 bases between them. The DNA of the CDR3 is TGTGCCAGCAGTTTCCCGCCCCGAACAGGGTCGATTTTTTACGAGCAGTACTTC. It translates to CASSFPPRTGSIFYEQYF.

This rearrangement joins TRBV30 to TRBJ2-1; 9 bases line up with TRBD2. V lost 4 bases and J lost 0; bases outside the gene matches: 4. This CDR3 spans 15 amino acids. Germline CDR1 is GTSNPN and CDR2 is SVGIG (reference sequence). This CDR3 is CAWTAGGSSYNEQFF. CDR3 DNA sequence: TGTGCCTGGACGGCGGGAGGGAGCTCCTACAATGAGCAGTTCTTC.

This clonotype was recorded many times. The chain joins TRBV12-5 to TRBJ2-5; D ambiguous. Germline assignment: CDR1 LGHNT and CDR2 FRNRAP. V lost 5 bases to trimming and J lost 5 bases, with 9 bases between them. The CDR3 is made up of 12 amino acids. CDR3 sequence (DNA): TGTGCTAGTGGTCTCCACCGGGAGACCCAGTACTTC. The encoded protein is CASGLHRETQYF.

The chain couples TRBV6-2 or TRBV6-3 to TRBJ2-3, with 11 bases matching TRBD2. Germline V gives CDR1 MNHEY, CDR2 SVGEGT. V lost 5 bases and J lost 9; bases outside the gene matches: 7. The CDR3 loop spans 14 amino acids. Here the CDR3 DNA reads TGTGCCAGCAGTAGGGGACTAGCGGAGGCCACGCAGTATTTT. Protein product: CASSRGLAEATQYF.

This clonotype was recorded many times. This chain links TRBV28 with TRBJ2-5; tentative D call: TRBD1 (6 bases). The CDR3 runs 14 residues. V was clipped by 1 base and J by 1 base, with 7 bases between them. From germline, CDR1 is MDHEN and CDR2 SYDVKM. The CDR3: CASSLLDSQETQYF. The DNA for the CDR3 is TGTGCCAGCAGTTTATTGGACAGCCAAGAGACCCAGTACTTC. The variable domain in full, with the rest retrieved from reference TRBV28 and TRBJ2-5, is DVKVTQSSRYLVKRTGEKVFLECVQDMDHENMFWYRQDPGLGLRLIYFSYDVKMKEKGDIPEGYSVSREKKERFSLILESASTNQTSMYLCASSLLDSQETQYFGPGTRLLVL.

This clonotype was seen only a few times. The V gene is TRBV28, the J gene TRBJ2-1; no firm D call. CDR1 is MDHEN and CDR2 is SYDVKM in the germline V gene. CDR3 length: 15 residues. The V end lost 8 bases, the J end lost 3 bases, and 17 bases lay between the germline ends. CDR3 in DNA: TGTGCCAGCTCCAACGACTCGCCGCTCTACAATGAGCAGTTCTTC. It translates to CASSNDSPLYNEQFF. Looking up the rest from reference TRBV28 and TRBJ2-1 gives the full variable domain: DVKVTQSSRYLVKRTGEKVFLECVQDMDHENMFWYRQDPGLGLRLIYFSYDVKMKEKGDIPEGYSVSREKKERFSLILESASTNQTSMYLCASSNDSPLYNEQFFGPGTRLTVL.

The V call is TRBV20-1, the J call TRBJ2-7; 10 bases line up with TRBD1. The CDR3 spans 15 residues. Losses at the gene ends were 2 bases for V and 5 bases for J; bases not matched to a gene: 9. Per the germline V gene, CDR1 is DFQATT and CDR2 is SNEGSKA (reference sequence). CDR3 residues: CSARKAGTGVHEQYF. The CDR3 DNA is TGCAGTGCTAGAAAGGCCGGGACAGGGGTACACGAGCAGTACTTC.

Remarks on this clonotype: A much bigger clone sits one base away, suggesting this may be a read error. The rearrangement uses TRBV28 and TRBJ2-2; 7 positions agree with TRBD1. CDR3 length: 18 residues. The germline V gene encodes CDR1 MDHEN and CDR2 SYDVKM. This chain's CDR3 is CASSTFLDRDENTGELSF. DNA of the CDR3: TGTGCCAGCAGCACGTTTCTAGACAGGGATGAGAACACCGGGGAGCTGTCTTTT.

J is TRBJ2-2 and V is TRBV2; D not resolved. Germline V gene lookup returns CDR1 SNHLY and CDR2 FYNNEI. This CDR3 comprises 12 residues. V lost 6 bases, J lost 6 bases, and 8 bases lay in between. The CDR3 here is CASRPHAGELFF. CDR3 coding DNA: TGTGCCAGCAGGCCCCACGCCGGGGAGCTGTTTTTT.

Worth noting for this clonotype: One junction end does not reproduce the germline sequence, and a read error may be involved. The chain combines TRBV12-3 or TRBV12-4 with TRBJ1-2, with 9 bases fitting TRBD1. The length of the CDR3 is 15 residues. The CDR3, as DNA: TGTGCCGGCAGTGAAGGAGGACAGGGGCGATATGGCTACACCTTC. Protein product: CAGSEGGQGRYGYTF.

The chain's CDR3 is CASSGAPVFGTEAFF. DNA for the CDR3: TGTGCCAGCAGTGGGGCGCCAGTTTTCGGCACTGAAGCTTTCTTT. This chain joins TRBV27 and TRBJ1-1; D might be TRBD1 (5 bases). V lost 5 bases and J 4 bases, leaving 17 bases between the germline ends. Germline lookup yields CDR1 MNHEY and CDR2 SMNVEV (reference sequence). This CDR3 spans 15 amino acids.

This clonotype was detected only a few times. The genes are TRBV20-1 and TRBJ2-1; D gene ambiguous. The CDR3 is 10 residues long. Germline CDR1 reads DFQATT; CDR2 reads SNEGSKA (reference sequence). The V gene lost 5 bases and the J gene lost 8 bases, with 7 bases spanning the gap. The CDR3 bases are TGCAGTGCTTCCAGTGATGAGCAGTTCTTC. Translated, it gives CSASSDEQFF.

Here the CDR3 reads CSVGVVAEVMAQYF. CDR3 in DNA: TGCAGCGTTGGAGTGGTGGCGGAGGTGATGGCCCAGTACTTC. The chain couples TRBV29-1 to TRBJ2-5; a possible D gene is TRBD2 (5 bases). This CDR3 contains 14 residues. Per germline, CDR1 SQVTM and CDR2 ANQGSEA. Between the trimmed V and J ends, which lost 4 bases and 9 bases, there was a span of 21 bases.

This clonotype occurred many times. The chain has TRBV9 and TRBJ2-7; TRBD2 aligns across 7 bases. Germline lookup yields CDR1 SGDLS and CDR2 YYNGEE. This CDR3 contains 14 residues. V dropped 4 bases and J dropped 4; count of bases not matched to a gene: 8. CDR3 sequence reads: CASSPSGAGYEQYF. The DNA of the CDR3 is TGTGCCAGCAGCCCTAGCGGCGCCGGGTACGAGCAGTACTTC. The complete variable domain, with remaining parts taken from reference TRBV9 and TRBJ2-7, reads DSGVTQTPKHLITATGQRVTLRCSPRSGDLSVYWYQQSLDQGLQFLIQYYNGEERAKGNILERFSAQQFPDLHSELNLSSLELGDSALYFCASSPSGAGYEQYFGPGTRLTVT.

This clonotype was seen many times. V gene TRBV28 combines with J gene TRBJ1-2, with 7 nucleotides matching TRBD1. The CDR3 loop spans 15 amino acids. The germline CDR1 and CDR2 sequences are MDHEN and SYDVKM. After removal of 1 base from V and 2 bases from J, the junction contained 4 bases not matched to a gene. CDR3 residues: CASSLFGTDNYGYTF. CDR3 bases: TGTGCCAGCAGTTTATTCGGGACAGACAACTATGGCTACACCTTC.